This TCR beta chain was documented in a study of response to subunit inactivated influenza vaccine. This clonotype was seen a handful of times. TCRdb analysed the RT-PCR reads with MiXCR anew, one entry per CDR3 protein. The sample has more than 450,000 distinct CDR3 sequences, about 10% seen once; the top ten hold more than 8.5%. The specimen was PBMCs from blood, collected on the day of vaccination. The receptor comes from a man aged 45-60 years who received an inactivated influenza vaccine.

CDR3 region: CASSVGVAGLINEQFF. Here the CDR3 DNA reads TGTGCCAGCAGCGTAGGTGTAGCGGGATTAATAAATGAGCAGTTCTTC. The V and J genes are TRBV9 and TRBJ2-1; 8 nucleotides align to TRBD2. The germline V gene has CDR1 SGDLS and CDR2 YYNGEE. The V segment lost 0 bases and the J segment 7 bases; nucleotides outside the gene matches: 9. The length of the CDR3 is 16 residues. The full variable domain, with the rest looked up from reference TRBV9 and TRBJ2-1, is DSGVTQTPKHLITATGQRVTLRCSPRSGDLSVYWYQQSLDQGLQFLIQYYNGEERAKGNILERFSAQQFPDLHSELNLSSLELGDSALYFCASSVGVAGLINEQFFGPGTRLTVL.